This TCR beta chain comes out of a study of T cell changes during pregnancy in multiple sclerosis. The CDR3 contains 15 residues. Losses at the gene ends were 6 bases for V and 5 bases for J; bases not matched to a gene: 11. Looked up from germline, CDR1 is SGDLS and CDR2 is YYNGEE. Profiled with immunoSEQ multiplex PCR; TCRdb holds only in-frame clones, not every one. The table shows 100,000 or so clones, with roughly 93% occurring only once. This receptor was identified in a female donor with multiple sclerosis, enrolled in a pregnancy study. This rearrangement joins TRBV9 to TRBJ2-3; 8 bases align to TRBD2. Sample: peripheral blood, taken in the first trimester of pregnancy. Here the CDR3 DNA reads TGTGCCAGCACGGTTGTCGGGGGGGCCTTAGATACGCAGTATTTT. This codes for CASTVVGGALDTQYF.